Listed here are 23 T cell receptor beta chains from one sample, sequenced in a study of cytomegalovirus exposure and HLA in healthy donors. PCR amplification relied on 60 Vbeta primers (plus 13 Jbeta primers). Here immunoSEQ multiplex PCR was the method, and the copy in TCRdb shows in-frame clones only, minus some. Among about 190,000 clones listed, 75% to 90% were seen once. Sequences were obtained from PBMCs. Every receptor here comes from a man aged 35-49 years in good health and CMV-seropositive.

The chain has TRBV9 and TRBJ2-7, with 8 positions matching TRBD1. Germline V gene lookup returns CDR1 SGDLS and CDR2 YYNGEE. The CDR3 runs 14 residues. Losses at the gene ends were 7 bases for V and 5 bases for J; bases not matched to a gene: 11. The CDR3 DNA reads TGTGCCAGCGGCTCCGGGACAGGTCCCCACGAGCAGTACTTC. Translation gives CASGSGTGPHEQYF.

The chain recombines TRBV27 with TRBJ1-5, with 9 bases aligning to TRBD1. The CDR3 length is 18 residues. The germline V gene encodes CDR1 MNHEY and CDR2 SMNVEV (reference sequence). The J segment lost 6 bases and the V segment lost 2 bases, leaving 14 bases of the junction unmatched. The CDR3 sequence: CASSLRGTGLNMGQPQHF. In nucleotides, the CDR3 is TGTGCCAGCAGTTTAAGAGGGACAGGGTTGAACATGGGTCAGCCCCAGCATTTT.

The chain uses TRBV7-3 and TRBJ1-1, with D possibly TRBD1 on 6 matching bases. CDR3 size: 12 residues. Trimming pared 5 bases from V and 5 bases from J, leaving 9 bases between. Germline values: CDR1 SGHTA, CDR2 FQGTGA. CDR3 protein: CASSRTVTEAFF. CDR3 bases: TGTGCCAGCAGCAGGACAGTGACTGAAGCTTTCTTT. The full variable domain, completed using reference TRBV7-3 and TRBJ1-1, is GAGVSQTPSNKVTEKGKYVELRCDPISGHTALYWYRQSLGQGPEFLIYFQGTGAADDSGLPNDRFFAVRPEGSVSTLKIQRTERGDSAVYLCASSRTVTEAFFGQGTRLTVV.

The chain joins TRBV11-2 to TRBJ2-1; 7 bases are a match to TRBD2. Germline CDR1 is SGHAT and CDR2 is FQNNGV. CDR3 size: 15 residues. The V and J ends lost 5 bases and 0 bases, in that order; junction bases with no gene match: 4. The CDR3 DNA is TGTGCCAGCAGCGCTAGCGGAGGCTCCTACAATGAGCAGTTCTTC. Its translation is CASSASGGSYNEQFF. Looking up the rest from reference TRBV11-2 and TRBJ2-1 gives the full variable domain: EAGVAQSPRYKIIEKRQSVAFWCNPISGHATLYWYQQILGQGPKLLIQFQNNGVVDDSQLPKDRFSAERLKGVDSTLKIQPAKLEDSAVYLCASSASGGSYNEQFFGPGTRLTVL.

This sequence joins TRBV30 and TRBJ1-6, with a possible D match to TRBD1 (5 bases). CDR1 GTSNPN and CDR2 SVGIG come from the germline V gene (reference sequence). CDR3 length equals 14 residues. The germline V and J ends were trimmed by 1 base and 6 bases, with 10 bases remaining between them. The CDR3 loop is CAWSGGLGNSPLHF. The CDR3 DNA follows: TGTGCCTGGAGTGGGGGACTTGGTAATTCACCCCTCCACTTT. Complete variable domain (other parts from reference TRBV30 and TRBJ1-6): SQTIHQWPATLVQPVGSPLSLECTVEGTSNPNLYWYRQAAGRGLQLLFYSVGIGQISSEVPQNLSASRPQDRQFILSSKKLLLSDSGFYLCAWSGGLGNSPLHFGNGTRLTVT.

The CDR3 region has the DNA TGTGCCAGCAGCTTGAGGGGGTACAATGAGCAGTTCTTC. Encoded protein: CASSLRGYNEQFF. This chain connects TRBV5-4 to TRBJ2-1, with a tentative D call TRBD1 (6 bases). Germline values: CDR1 SGHNT, CDR2 YYREEE (reference sequence). The V end was cut by 1 base, the J end by 4 bases, with 6 bases between. CDR3 length: 13 amino acids.

The chain couples TRBV7-2 to TRBJ2-3; 9 positions agree with TRBD2. The V gene's germline CDR1 is SGHTA and CDR2 FQGNSA. This CDR3 spans 16 amino acids. V gave up 2 bases and J gave up 2 bases; unmatched junction bases: 5. CDR3 protein: CASSLIGGGVTDTQYF. CDR3 DNA sequence: TGTGCCAGCAGCTTAATTGGCGGGGGGGTCACAGATACGCAGTATTTT.

The chain links TRBV7-2 to TRBJ2-3, with TRBD2 as a possible D gene (6 bases). V was cut by 5 bases and J by 5 bases, with 11 bases left in between. This CDR3 comprises 13 residues. CDR1 and CDR2 (germline): SGHTA, FQGNSA. As DNA, the CDR3 is TGTGCCAGCAGCCTGCGGGGAATAGATACGCAGTATTTT. It codes for CASSLRGIDTQYF.

The J gene is TRBJ1-1, the V gene TRBV30, with D possibly matching TRBD1 (5 bases). Germline assignment: CDR1 GTSNPN and CDR2 SVGIG (reference sequence). The CDR3 covers 12 residues. Trimming left V 8 bases short and J 5 bases short, with 15 bases between. In DNA form, the CDR3 reads TGTGCCCGACAAAGGGAGGGGACTGAAGCTTTCTTT. The encoded protein is CARQREGTEAFF.

This chain connects TRBV30 to TRBJ1-1; D is perhaps TRBD1 (6 bases). Trimming shortened V by 8 bases and J by 5 bases, and 24 bases separated the two germline ends. The CDR3 has 15 residues. Germline V lookup: CDR1 GTSNPN, CDR2 SVGIG (reference sequence). CDR3 nucleotides: TGTGCCGGTACCACAGGGACCGTTGAACGGACTGAAGCTTTCTTT. This translates into CAGTTGTVERTEAFF.

To note about this clone: The junction does not match germline at one end; this may be a read error. The rearrangement links TRBV29-1 to TRBJ2-3; TRBD1 agrees at 7 bases. Looked up from germline, CDR1 is SQVTM and CDR2 is ANQGSEA. The CDR3 contains 8 residues. The DNA of the CDR3 is TGCAGCGCAGACCACAGGGGTTTT. This translates into CSADHRGF.

This rearrangement joins TRBV6-4 to TRBJ2-5; D might be TRBD1 (6 bases). The CDR3 runs to 15 residues. Germline-derived CDR1 and CDR2 are MRHNA and SNTAGT. V lost 9 bases and J 3 bases, leaving 20 bases between the germline ends. The CDR3 DNA follows: TGTGCCAGGTTACTAGAGAGGACAGAGAAAGAGACCCAGTACTTC. Its protein product is CARLLERTEKETQYF.

The chain carries TRBV11-1 and TRBJ1-4, with 8 bases lining up with TRBD1. CDR3 length equals 15 residues. CDR1 and CDR2 from the germline V gene are SGHAT and FQDESV (reference sequence). The V segment lost 5 bases and the J segment 7 bases; nucleotides outside the gene matches: 9. This chain's CDR3 is CASSVTRGLVEKLFF. In DNA, the CDR3 is TGTGCCAGCAGCGTAACCAGGGGGCTCGTTGAAAAACTGTTTTTT.

The genes are TRBV28 and TRBJ1-2, with unresolved D. This CDR3 contains 12 residues. The V gene's germline CDR1 is MDHEN and CDR2 SYDVKM. The ends were cut back, 5 bases at V and 5 bases at J, with 9 bases in the middle. The CDR3 loop is CASSPLEYGYTF. The CDR3 DNA reads TGTGCCAGCAGTCCACTGGAGTATGGCTACACCTTC.

The chain has TRBV5-4 and TRBJ2-1; 7 bases are shared with TRBD2. The V gene end was trimmed by 4 bases and the J gene end by 7 bases; junction bases not matched to a gene: 8. The CDR3 loop spans 14 amino acids. Germline CDR1 SGHNT, CDR2 YYREEE (reference sequence). CDR3 sequence: CASSLRTSGNEQFF. Here the CDR3 DNA reads TGTGCCAGCAGCCTCAGGACTAGTGGTAATGAGCAGTTCTTC.

The chain links TRBV9 to TRBJ2-5; 11 bases match TRBD2. Germline CDR1 SGDLS, CDR2 YYNGEE. Trimming removed 4 bases from V and 2 bases from J; junction bases left unmatched: 10. This CDR3 contains 17 residues. This CDR3 reads CASSSRNSGGAQETQYF. DNA of the CDR3: TGTGCCAGCAGCAGCCGTAATAGCGGGGGGGCTCAAGAGACCCAGTACTTC.

The chain has TRBV6-5 and TRBJ2-7; possible D gene TRBD1, 6 bases. The CDR3 extends over 14 amino acids. Trimming took 5 bases from V and 7 from J, leaving 18 bases between them. CDR1 MNHEY and CDR2 SVGAGI come from the germline V gene. The CDR3 loop reads CASSQTGQGGEQYF. DNA for the CDR3: TGTGCCAGCAGTCAGACTGGGCAAGGGGGAGAGCAGTACTTC.

The genes are TRBV7-3 and TRBJ1-2; possibly TRBD1 for D (6 bases). The germline gives CDR1 SGHTA, CDR2 FQGTGA. This CDR3 spans 13 amino acids. The V end was cut by 5 bases, the J end by 6 bases, with 13 bases between. The CDR3 spells CASSQRGGDGYTF. The CDR3 DNA sequence: TGTGCCAGCAGCCAAAGAGGGGGGGATGGCTACACCTTC.

The V gene is TRBV7-3, the J gene TRBJ1-4; 8 bases line up with TRBD1. The V gene's germline CDR1 is SGHTA and CDR2 FQGTGA. The length of the CDR3 is 15 residues. The trim removed 3 bases at V and 8 bases at J, leaving 8 bases unmatched. CDR3 loop: CASSFGQGVWEKLFF. In nucleotides, the CDR3 is TGTGCCAGCAGCTTCGGACAGGGAGTATGGGAAAAACTGTTTTTT.

V and J are TRBV30 and TRBJ2-7; D is unclear. Germline CDR1 and CDR2: GTSNPN and SVGIG (reference sequence). This CDR3 spans 12 amino acids. Trimming pared 5 bases from V and 0 bases from J, leaving 8 bases between. CDR3 coding DNA: TGTGCCTGGCAGACAAGCTCCTACGAGCAGTACTTC. Its translation: CAWQTSSYEQYF.

J is TRBJ1-1 and V is TRBV7-2; tentative D call: TRBD1 (5 bases). The CDR3 consists of 15 residues. With 0 bases removed from V and 6 bases from J, the gap between germline ends came to 14 bases. Germline loops: CDR1 SGHTA, CDR2 FQGNSA. The CDR3 DNA follows: TGTGCCAGCAGCTTAGCGGGGGGACTCGGGGCTGAAGCTTTCTTT. Protein product: CASSLAGGLGAEAFF.

This clone was seen only a few times. The V and J genes are TRBV4-3 and TRBJ1-2; TRBD1 matches at 7 bases. CDR1 LGHNA and CDR2 YSLEER come from the germline V gene. This CDR3 contains 15 residues. V dropped 3 bases and J dropped 4; count of bases not matched to a gene: 8. CDR3 DNA: TGCGCCAGCAGCCACTCTATCCGGGACAGCTATGGCTACACCTTC. Translating it yields CASSHSIRDSYGYTF.

This clone was detected only a few times. V usage is TRBV9 and J usage is TRBJ1-1; D possibly corresponds to TRBD1 (6 bases). This CDR3 has 11 amino acids. Germline V gene data show CDR1 as SGDLS and CDR2 as YYNGEE. Trimming took 10 bases from V and 5 from J, leaving 12 bases between them. The DNA for the CDR3 is TGTGCCTCGCAGGGGAATACTGAAGCTTTCTTT. This gives the protein CASQGNTEAFF.